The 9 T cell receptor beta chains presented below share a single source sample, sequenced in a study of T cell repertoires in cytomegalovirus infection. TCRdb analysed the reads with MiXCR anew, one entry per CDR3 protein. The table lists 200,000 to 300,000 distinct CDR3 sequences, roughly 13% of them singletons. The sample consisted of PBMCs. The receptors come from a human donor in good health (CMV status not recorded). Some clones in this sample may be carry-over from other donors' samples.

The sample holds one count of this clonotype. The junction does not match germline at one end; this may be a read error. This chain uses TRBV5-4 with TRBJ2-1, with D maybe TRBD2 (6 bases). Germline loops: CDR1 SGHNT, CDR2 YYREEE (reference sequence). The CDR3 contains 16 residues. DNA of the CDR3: TGTGCCAACAGCTTTCCCCTCGGGACTCCCTCCAATGAGCAGTTCTTC. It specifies CANSFPLGTPSNEQFF.

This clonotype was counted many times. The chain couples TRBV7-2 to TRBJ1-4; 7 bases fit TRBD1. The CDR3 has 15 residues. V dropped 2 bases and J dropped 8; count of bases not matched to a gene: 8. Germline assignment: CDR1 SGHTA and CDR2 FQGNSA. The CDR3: CASSLRSGTDEKLFF. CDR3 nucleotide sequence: TGTGCCAGCAGCTTACGGTCCGGGACAGACGAAAAACTGTTTTTT. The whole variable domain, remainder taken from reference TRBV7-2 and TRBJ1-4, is GAGVSQSPSNKVTEKGKDVELRCDPISGHTALYWYRQSLGQGLEFLIYFQGNSAPDKSGLPSDRFSAERTGGSVSTLTIQRTQQEDSAVYLCASSLRSGTDEKLFFGSGTQLSVL.

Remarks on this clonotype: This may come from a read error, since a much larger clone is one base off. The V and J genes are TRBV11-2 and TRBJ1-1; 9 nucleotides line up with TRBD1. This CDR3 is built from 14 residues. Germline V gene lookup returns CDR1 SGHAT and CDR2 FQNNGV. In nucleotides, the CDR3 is TGTGCCAACAGCTTTAGGACAGGGGAAGTTGAAGCTTTCTTT. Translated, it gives CANSFRTGEVEAFF.

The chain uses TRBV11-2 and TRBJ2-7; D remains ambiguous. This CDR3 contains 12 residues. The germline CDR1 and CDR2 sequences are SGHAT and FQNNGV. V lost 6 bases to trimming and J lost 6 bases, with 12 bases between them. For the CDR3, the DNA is TGTGCCAGCAGTAGTTTTGGTGTCGAGCAGTACTTC. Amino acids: CASSSFGVEQYF.

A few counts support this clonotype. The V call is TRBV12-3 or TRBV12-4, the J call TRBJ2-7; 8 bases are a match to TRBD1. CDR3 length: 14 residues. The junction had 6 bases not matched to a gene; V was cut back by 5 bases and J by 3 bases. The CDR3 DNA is TGTGCCAGCAGTCCCGGGACAGGAGTCTACGAGCAGTACTTC. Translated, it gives CASSPGTGVYEQYF.

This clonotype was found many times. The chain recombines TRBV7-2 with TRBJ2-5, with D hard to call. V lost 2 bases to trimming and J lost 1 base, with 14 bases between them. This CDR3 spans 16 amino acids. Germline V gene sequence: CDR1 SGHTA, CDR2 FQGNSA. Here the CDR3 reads CASSLYPDGPQETQYF. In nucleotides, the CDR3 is TGTGCCAGCAGCTTATACCCGGACGGACCCCAAGAGACCCAGTACTTC.

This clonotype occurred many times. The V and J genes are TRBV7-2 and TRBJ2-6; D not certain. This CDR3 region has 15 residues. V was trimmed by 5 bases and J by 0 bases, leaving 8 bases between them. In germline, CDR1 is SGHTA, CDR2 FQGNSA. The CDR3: CASSTGASGANVLTF. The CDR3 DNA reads TGTGCCAGCAGCACGGGCGCCTCTGGGGCCAACGTCCTGACTTTC.

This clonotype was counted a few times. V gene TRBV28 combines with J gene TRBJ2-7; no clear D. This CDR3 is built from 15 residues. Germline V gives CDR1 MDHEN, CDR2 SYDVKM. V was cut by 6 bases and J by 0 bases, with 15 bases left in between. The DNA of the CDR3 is TGTGCCAGCAGCTCCCCCGGGCCAAGCTCCTACGAGCAGTACTTC. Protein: CASSSPGPSSYEQYF.

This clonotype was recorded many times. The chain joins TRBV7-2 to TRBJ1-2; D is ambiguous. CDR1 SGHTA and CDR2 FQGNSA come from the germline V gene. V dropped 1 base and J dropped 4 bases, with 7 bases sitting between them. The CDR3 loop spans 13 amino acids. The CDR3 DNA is TGTGCCAGCAGCTTAGAGCCAGTCTATGGCTACACCTTC. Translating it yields CASSLEPVYGYTF.